Presented here are 24 T cell receptor beta chains from one specimen sequenced in a study of blood T cell repertoires in COVID-19. TCRdb keeps only in-frame clones here, not all; method: immunoSEQ multiplex PCR. Counted here are a few hundred thousand clones, around nine tenths occurring once; the ten biggest clones make up under 2.5%. Sequenced input: peripheral blood. These TCRs come from a man aged 50-60 years with acute or convalescent COVID-19.

This chain links TRBV20-1 with TRBJ1-4; no clear D gene. V lost 3 bases, J lost 0 bases, and 14 bases lay in between. The CDR3 has 16 amino acids. The V gene's germline CDR1 is DFQATT and CDR2 SNEGSKA (reference sequence). DNA of the CDR3: TGCAGTGCTAGTTCGGGTGGATTTGCAACTAATGAAAAACTGTTTTTT. The encoded protein is CSASSGGFATNEKLFF.

This rearrangement joins TRBV18 to TRBJ1-6, with D possibly being TRBD1 (6 bases). From germline, CDR1 is KGHSH and CDR2 LQKENI. The CDR3 has 15 residues. Trimming removed 3 bases from V and 6 bases from J, with 12 bases in between. Here the CDR3 reads CASSPPGEGNSPLHF. For the CDR3, the DNA is TGTGCCAGCTCACCCCCAGGGGAGGGTAATTCACCCCTCCACTTT.

This sequence joins TRBV5-1 and TRBJ2-5; 14 bases line up with TRBD2. Germline assignment: CDR1 SGHRS and CDR2 YFSETQ. With 5 bases clipped from V and 2 bases from J, the junction kept 5 bases outside the gene matches. This CDR3 comprises 16 residues. CDR3 in DNA: TGCGCCAGCAGGATTGGACTAGCGGGGGGACAAGAGACCCAGTACTTC. This gives the protein CASRIGLAGGQETQYF.

The rearrangement uses TRBV5-1 and TRBJ2-7; unclear D gene. CDR1 is SGHRS, CDR2 YFSETQ, per germline. V gave up 0 bases and J gave up 6 bases, with 7 bases separating them. This CDR3 spans 12 amino acids. CDR3 residues: CASSLGQVEQYF. CDR3 bases: TGCGCCAGCAGCTTGGGACAAGTCGAGCAGTACTTC.

The chain recombines TRBV5-8 with TRBJ1-2; D is unresolved. In germline, CDR1 is SGHTS, CDR2 YDEGEE. This CDR3 is built from 13 residues. Trimming took off 0 bases at V and 6 bases at J, with 9 bases between the two ends. The CDR3 sequence is CASSLVRGDGYTF. CDR3 sequence (DNA): TGTGCCAGCAGCTTGGTAAGAGGAGATGGCTACACCTTC.

V usage is TRBV7-9 and J usage is TRBJ2-5; 16 nucleotides align to TRBD2. The V gene end was trimmed by 4 bases and the J gene end by 5 bases; junction bases not matched to a gene: 10. The CDR3 has 18 residues. CDR1 and CDR2 from the germline V gene are SEHNR and FQNEAQ (reference sequence). CDR3 DNA: TGTGCCAGCAGCTCGGGGACTAGCGGGGGGGCTTTAATTGAGACCCAGTACTTC. Its protein product is CASSSGTSGGALIETQYF.

This clone was picked up one time. This chain connects TRBV19 to TRBJ1-5, with D possibly matching TRBD1 (6 bases). In germline, CDR1 is LNHDA, CDR2 SQIVND (reference sequence). V lost 0 bases, J lost 6 bases, and 21 bases lay in between. The CDR3 is made up of 18 amino acids. The CDR3 protein is CASSIDPPGGSGGQPQHF. CDR3 bases: TGTGCCAGTAGTATAGATCCCCCGGGGGGCTCGGGTGGTCAGCCCCAGCATTTT.

This clone has a handful of counts. This chain uses TRBV5-1 with TRBJ2-7; a weak D match, TRBD2 (5 bases). The V gene lost 6 bases and the J gene lost 4 bases, with 17 bases spanning the gap. The CDR3 extends over 14 amino acids. The V gene's germline CDR1 is SGHRS and CDR2 YFSETQ. The CDR3 here is CASKPNSGIYEQYF. The CDR3 nucleotides are TGCGCCAGCAAGCCTAACTCCGGGATATACGAGCAGTACTTC.

This clone turned up a few times. The chain couples TRBV5-6 to TRBJ1-1; maybe TRBD1 (6 bases). The CDR3 runs 17 residues. Germline CDR1 SGHDT, CDR2 YYEEEE. The germline V and J ends were trimmed by 3 bases and 0 bases, with 18 bases remaining between them. The CDR3 reads CASSSRGHTTMNTEAFF. The CDR3 DNA reads TGTGCCAGCAGCTCCAGGGGACATACAACCATGAACACTGAAGCTTTCTTT.

This clone was detected once. The J gene is TRBJ1-1, the V gene TRBV12-3 or TRBV12-4; 7 positions match TRBD1. The V and J ends lost 5 bases and 5 bases, in that order; junction bases with no gene match: 5. The CDR3 spans 13 residues. DNA for the CDR3: TGTGCCAGCAGTAGACAGGGTTGGACTGAAGCTTTCTTT. As protein: CASSRQGWTEAFF.

The V gene is TRBV11-3, the J gene TRBJ2-7; TRBD1 matches at 8 bases. Germline V gives CDR1 SGHNT, CDR2 YENEEA. The length of the CDR3 is 16 residues. With 6 bases clipped from V and 3 bases from J, the junction kept 13 bases outside the gene matches. In DNA form, the CDR3 reads TGTGCCAGCAGTTCGGGGTCGACGACAGGGGTCTACGAGCAGTACTTC. Residues: CASSSGSTTGVYEQYF.

As for this clone: Distinct nucleotide sequences in the sample also encode this CDR3. V is TRBV7-3 and J is TRBJ2-3; 8 bases map to TRBD2. This CDR3 is 15 amino acids long. From germline, CDR1 is SGHTA and CDR2 FQGTGA. The V and J ends lost 3 bases and 3 bases, in that order; junction bases with no gene match: 5. The chain's CDR3 is CASSLSGGRTDTQYF. In DNA form, the CDR3 reads TGTGCCAGCAGCTTGTCGGGGGGGCGTACAGATACGCAGTATTTT.

The chain joins TRBV11-2 to TRBJ2-5; D possibly corresponds to TRBD2 (6 bases). V dropped 6 bases and J dropped 2 bases, with 7 bases sitting between them. CDR3 length equals 12 residues. Germline V lookup: CDR1 SGHAT, CDR2 FQNNGV. CDR3 in amino acids: CASSGGQETQYF. Here the CDR3 DNA reads TGTGCCAGCAGTGGGGGGCAAGAGACCCAGTACTTC.

The J gene is TRBJ2-5, the V gene TRBV27; TRBD2 matches 7 bases. J lost 5 bases, V lost 6 bases, and 9 bases had no gene match. This CDR3 is built from 14 residues. The germline V gene encodes CDR1 MNHEY and CDR2 SMNVEV (reference sequence). CDR3: CASRLMGGEETQYF. The CDR3 DNA reads TGTGCCAGCAGACTAATGGGGGGGGAGGAGACCCAGTACTTC.

The chain recombines TRBV5-4 with TRBJ2-1, with no clear D. CDR3 length: 11 residues. Between the trimmed V and J ends, which lost 4 bases and 6 bases, there was a span of 5 bases. The germline CDR1 and CDR2 sequences are SGHNT and YYREEE (reference sequence). CDR3 coding DNA: TGTGCCAGCAGCCAACTCAATGAGCAGTTCTTC. Protein product: CASSQLNEQFF.

The chain combines TRBV15 with TRBJ2-1, with 9 bases that match TRBD2. This CDR3 spans 16 amino acids. The germline gives CDR1 LNHNV, CDR2 YYDKDF (reference sequence). V shed 5 bases, J shed 4 bases, and the junction held 9 bases outside the gene matches. The CDR3 DNA reads TGTGCCACCAGCTTCTTAGCGGGGGTTGAGTACAATGAGCAGTTCTTC. Its translation is CATSFLAGVEYNEQFF.

The V and J genes are TRBV27 and TRBJ1-5; TRBD1 matches at 9 bases. The J segment lost 0 bases and the V segment lost 6 bases, leaving 12 bases of the junction unmatched. CDR1 is MNHEY, CDR2 SMNVEV, per germline (reference sequence). This CDR3 has 18 residues. The CDR3 DNA reads as TGTGCCAGCAGATCTTTGGGGACAGGGCGTTATAGCAATCAGCCCCAGCATTTT. It encodes CASRSLGTGRYSNQPQHF.

This chain uses TRBV7-2 with TRBJ1-2, with a weak D call TRBD1 (6 bases). The CDR3 sequence is 16 residues long. Germline V gene sequence: CDR1 SGHTA, CDR2 FQGNSA. The germline V and J ends were trimmed by 0 bases and 5 bases, with 16 bases remaining between them. As DNA, the CDR3 is TGTGCCAGCAGCTTAGCGTTTGTCACAGGGCCTTATGGCTACACCTTC. Protein sequence: CASSLAFVTGPYGYTF. Combining the CDR3 with reference TRBV7-2 and TRBJ1-2 gives the whole variable domain GAGVSQSPSNKVTEKGKDVELRCDPISGHTALYWYRQSLGQGLEFLIYFQGNSAPDKSGLPSDRFSAERTGGSVSTLTIQRTQQEDSAVYLCASSLAFVTGPYGYTFGSGTRLTVV.

V is TRBV3-1 (or the pseudogene TRBV3-2) and J is TRBJ2-1, with a weak D call TRBD1 (6 bases). CDR1 and CDR2 from the germline V gene are LGHDT and YNNKEL (reference sequence). The CDR3 extends over 12 amino acids. Trimming took off 4 bases at V and 8 bases at J, with 9 bases between the two ends. This chain's CDR3 is CASSLQGYEQFF. Written as DNA, the CDR3 is TGTGCCAGCAGCCTCCAGGGGTATGAGCAGTTCTTC.

This chain connects TRBV24-1 to TRBJ1-1; unclear D gene. V lost 4 bases and J lost 9, with 8 bases in between. The germline gives CDR1 KGHDR, CDR2 SFDVKD. This CDR3 has 11 amino acids. DNA of the CDR3: TGTGCCACCAGTGAACAAACAAAAGCTTTCTTT. It translates to CATSEQTKAFF.

This clone was seen a single time. One junction end does not reproduce the germline sequence, and a read error may be involved. This sequence joins TRBV7-7 and TRBJ2-3, with 8 bases fitting TRBD1. Germline V gives CDR1 SSHAT, CDR2 FNYEAQ (reference sequence). This CDR3 region has 15 residues. The CDR3 DNA sequence: TGTGCTAGCAGCTTATCAGGGGGCATTACAGATACGCAGTATTTT. It codes for CASSLSGGITDTQYF.

The rearrangement links TRBV9 to TRBJ2-2; possible D gene TRBD1, 6 bases. Germline values: CDR1 SGDLS, CDR2 YYNGEE. Trimming left V 4 bases short and J 1 base short, with 11 bases between. The CDR3 has 15 amino acids. CDR3 sequence: CASSPGQKNTGELFF. The CDR3 DNA reads as TGTGCCAGCAGCCCTGGACAGAAGAACACCGGGGAGCTGTTTTTT.

This chain joins TRBV5-1 and TRBJ2-7, with a tentative D call TRBD1 (6 bases). The CDR3 covers 14 residues. Trimming removed 0 bases from V and 6 bases from J, with 13 bases in between. CDR1 is SGHRS, CDR2 YFSETQ, per germline. CDR3 in DNA: TGCGCCAGCAGCTTGGACGGGACACCCCTCGAGCAGTACTTC. Protein: CASSLDGTPLEQYF. The whole variable domain, filled in from reference TRBV5-1 and TRBJ2-7, reads KAGVTQTPRYLIKTRGQQVTLSCSPISGHRSVSWYQQTPGQGLQFLFEYFSETQRNKGNFPGRFSGRQFSNSRSEMNVSTLELGDSALYLCASSLDGTPLEQYFGPGTRLTVT.

The chain carries TRBV3-1 (or the pseudogene TRBV3-2) and TRBJ2-7, with D perhaps TRBD2 (5 bases). CDR1 is LGHDT and CDR2 is YNNKEL in the germline V gene (reference sequence). CDR3 length: 12 residues. V was pared by 5 bases and J by 4 bases, with 9 bases between. As DNA, the CDR3 is TGTGCCAGCAGCTCAGGACTTTACGAGCAGTACTTC. This sequence encodes CASSSGLYEQYF.